This T cell receptor (beta chain) was sequenced for a study of STAT5B mutations in CD4+ large granular lymphocyte leukemia (dated by TCRdb to between 2021 and 2022). Study-wide context: Among the healthy controls, the CDR3 'QG' motif was associated with a particular HLA allele. TCRbeta repertoires of CD4+ T-cell large granular lymphocyte leukemia patients were compared with those of healthy blood donors. Flow cytometry on FACSCanto II or FACSVerse confirmed that purified fractions exceeded 95% purity among lymphocytes.

Healthy controls were roughly 35 blood donors whose buffy coats came from the Finnish Red Cross blood service. All TCR-sequenced material derived from peripheral blood: patient blood samples and healthy donor buffy coats. Peripheral blood mononuclear cells were isolated by Ficoll-Hypaque gradient centrifugation. CD4+ cells were magnetically purified from the buffy coats of healthy controls. The Gentra Puregene Cell and Tissue kit was used to extract genomic DNA, and a Qubit 2.0 fluorometer was used to measure the amount of genomic DNA. Findings and caveats that apply to the study as a whole: Enrichment of TRBV06-family usage was observed among the top patient clones (8/27) relative to healthy controls (2/35). The main leukemic clonotypes were found to be private to each patient, although around 24% of the main leukemic clonotypes were detected at low frequency in the non-leukemic repertoires of other patients. CD4-sorted patient repertoires appeared more clonal than healthy CD4+ repertoires, and this difference persisted after removing the putative leukemic clones. The data were not HLA-matched, and the higher clonality in CD4+ T-LGLL than in CD8+ T-LGLL could be due to the relatively small sample size.

Sequences MNHGY (CDR1) and SVAAGI (CDR2) are obtained from the germline V gene. Relative to germline, V is missing 2 bases and J is missing 0 bases, with 9 bases of the junction outside any gene match. Counted from cysteine to phenylalanine, this CDR3 has 19 amino acids. Just CDR3 DNA is preserved here, 57 bases in frame from base 1. About this clone: Which antigen it targets is not known. Within one base of it there is no much larger clone, and no base qualities were kept.

The immunoSEQ assay at survey resolution was applied to genomic DNA for sequencing of TCRbeta rearrangements. The authors' analysis ran thus. In the TCR sequencing data, the lowest productive clonotype frequency that could be detected was 2.59 x 10-5. Only productive TCRbeta rearrangements, meaning sequences that were complete and in-frame, were kept for the analyses. Sample clonality was computed as Simpson clonality in the immunoSEQ Analyzer version 3.0. Clones were grouped by frequency into very rare, small, medium, large (1-20%) or hyperexpanded (>20%) categories. Generation probabilities were estimated with OLGA 1.2.3, V-gene circos plots were generated with VDJtools, specificities were searched for in VDJdb, and CDR3 motifs were identified with GLIPH. The clones in this table, taken by TCRdb from immuneACCESS, are in-frame only. Not every clone is retained; where verified, under half of the shortfall comes from an unresolved V gene, and the cause of the rest is unknown. Clone size and the V and J calls come from that table; the DNA yielded D and trimming. The table for this sample lists some 28,000 clones; 65% to 80% of them were counted only once. The top ten clonotypes cover 3.1% of the sample.

Material: CD4+ T cells from blood buffy coats. The TCR originated in a human donor in good health. Recombination linked TRBV6-9 to TRBJ2-1; 11 central bases correspond to TRBD2. CDR3 reads: CASSYGLAGGPYSYNEQFF. The nucleotide sequence is given as TGTGCCAGCAGTTATGGGCTAGCGGGAGGACCTTACTCCTACAATGAGCAGTTCTTC.